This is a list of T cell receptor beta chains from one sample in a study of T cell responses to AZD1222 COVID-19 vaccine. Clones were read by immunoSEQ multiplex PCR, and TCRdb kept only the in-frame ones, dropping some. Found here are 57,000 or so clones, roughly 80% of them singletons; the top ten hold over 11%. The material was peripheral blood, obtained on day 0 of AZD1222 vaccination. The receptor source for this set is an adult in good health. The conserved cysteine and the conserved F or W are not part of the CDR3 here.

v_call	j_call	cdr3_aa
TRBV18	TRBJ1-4	ASSPPPGGTNEKLF
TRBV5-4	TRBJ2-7	ASSLDTYEQY
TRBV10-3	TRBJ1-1	AMQRTGNTEAF
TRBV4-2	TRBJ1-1	ASSLPMGGMNTEAF
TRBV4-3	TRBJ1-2	ASSQESGNYGYT
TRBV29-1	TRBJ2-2	SARRGQGLTGELF
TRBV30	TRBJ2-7	AWSAWDGTYEQY
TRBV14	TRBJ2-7	ASSQDWARTSGEQY
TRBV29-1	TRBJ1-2	SVTLTGGAYGYT
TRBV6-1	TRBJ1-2	ASSEVLGKGGYT
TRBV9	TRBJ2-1	ASTRTSGGSYNEQF
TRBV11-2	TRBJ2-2	ASTDWGPHGELF
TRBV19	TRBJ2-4	ASSKRQIEDIQY
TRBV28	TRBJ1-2	ASKITQNYGYT
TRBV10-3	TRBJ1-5	AISAGVKQPQH
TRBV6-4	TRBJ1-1	ASRGPGETEAF
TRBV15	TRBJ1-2	ATSRDGGDYGYT
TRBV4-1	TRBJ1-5	ASSHRQGDQPQH
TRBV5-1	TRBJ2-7	ASSELGTGAYEQY
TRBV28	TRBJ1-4	ASSSTSLGEKLF
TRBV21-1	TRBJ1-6	ASSKALNRRI
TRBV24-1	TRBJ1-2	ATSLTDRSYGYT
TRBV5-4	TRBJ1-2	ASKREGSGYT
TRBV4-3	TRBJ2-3	ASSQVTASTDTQY
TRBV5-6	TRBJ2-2	ASSLVPGRTGELF
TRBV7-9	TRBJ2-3	ASSPGWQGAADTQY
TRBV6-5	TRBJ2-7	ASTGTLSYEQY